The 7 T cell receptor beta chains below all came from one sample that was sequenced in a study of T cells in Graves' hyperthyroidism and ophthalmopathy. The CDR3 regions of TCR beta were amplified from RNA transcripts. The TCR CDR3 first-round RT-PCR relied on the HTBI primer set. Each CDR3 protein is one row after TCRdb ran MiXCR on the multiplex PCR reads. Among hundreds of thousands of distinct CDR3 sequences listed, roughly a third were seen once. Sequenced: blood. All receptors come from a middle-aged woman with Graves' hyperthyroidism.

In DNA form, the CDR3 reads TGTGCCAGTAGTATAGATGAGACGGGAGGGCCGGGCGAGCAGTACTTC. As protein: CASSIDETGGPGEQYF. The rearrangement uses TRBV19 and TRBJ2-7; TRBD2 agrees at 8 bases. Germline trimming cut 0 bases from V and 6 bases from J; bases unmatched to any gene: 10. The CDR3 loop spans 16 amino acids. The germline gives CDR1 LNHDA, CDR2 SQIVND (reference sequence).

The rearrangement uses TRBV2 and TRBJ2-5; 8 bases are shared with TRBD2. CDR1 is SNHLY and CDR2 is FYNNEI in the germline V gene. The CDR3 consists of 16 residues. V dropped 6 bases and J dropped 7; count of bases not matched to a gene: 16. The chain's CDR3 is CASSPRGTSRLVTQYF. The CDR3 DNA reads as TGTGCCAGCAGCCCTCGGGGGACTAGTCGGTTGGTGACCCAGTACTTC.

Only a few counts were recorded for this clonotype. The chain couples TRBV3-1 to TRBJ2-7; no firm D call. Germline-derived CDR1 and CDR2 are LGHDT and YNNKEL (reference sequence). The ends were cut back, 2 bases at V and 5 bases at J, with 13 bases in the middle. This CDR3 has 14 amino acids. The chain's CDR3 is CASSQIPSNDEQYF. DNA for the CDR3: TGTGCCAGCAGCCAAATTCCCAGTAATGACGAGCAGTACTTC.

The chain couples TRBV7-9 to TRBJ2-2, with 10 bases aligning to TRBD2. Germline CDR1 SEHNR, CDR2 FQNEAQ (reference sequence). The CDR3 is 18 residues long. The V and J ends lost 8 bases and 3 bases, in that order; junction bases with no gene match: 15. In nucleotides, the CDR3 is TGTGCCAGCTTTGCCCTAGCGGGAGACGTTTACCACACCGGGGAGCTGTTTTTT. Translated: CASFALAGDVYHTGELFF.

This CDR3 reads CASSLQSTGQETQHF. CDR3 DNA sequence: TGTGCCAGCAGCCTACAGTCGACAGGTCAAGAGACCCAGCATTTT. This chain uses TRBV7-9 with TRBJ1-5, with D maybe TRBD1 (6 bases). This CDR3 is built from 15 residues. Trimming took off 5 bases at V and 11 bases at J, with 22 bases between the two ends. Germline loops: CDR1 SEHNR, CDR2 FQNEAQ (reference sequence).

This clonotype was picked up many times. The rearrangement uses TRBV2 and TRBJ1-1, with D maybe TRBD1 (5 bases). Germline CDR1 reads SNHLY; CDR2 reads FYNNEI. V was trimmed by 7 bases and J by 1 base, leaving 10 bases between them. The length of the CDR3 is 13 residues. The CDR3 loop is CASKNQGNTEAFF. CDR3 DNA sequence: TGTGCCAGCAAAAATCAGGGGAACACTGAAGCTTTCTTT.

This clonotype was picked up many times. The CDR3 bases are TGTGCCAGCCAACCTTTGGACACGAGACAAGAAAAACTGTTTTTT. Translated, it gives CASQPLDTRQEKLFF. V is TRBV19 and J is TRBJ1-4, with a weak D call TRBD1 (5 bases). The CDR3 spans 15 residues. Between the trimmed V and J ends, which lost 9 bases and 8 bases, there was a span of 22 bases. Germline CDR1 reads LNHDA; CDR2 reads SQIVND (reference sequence).